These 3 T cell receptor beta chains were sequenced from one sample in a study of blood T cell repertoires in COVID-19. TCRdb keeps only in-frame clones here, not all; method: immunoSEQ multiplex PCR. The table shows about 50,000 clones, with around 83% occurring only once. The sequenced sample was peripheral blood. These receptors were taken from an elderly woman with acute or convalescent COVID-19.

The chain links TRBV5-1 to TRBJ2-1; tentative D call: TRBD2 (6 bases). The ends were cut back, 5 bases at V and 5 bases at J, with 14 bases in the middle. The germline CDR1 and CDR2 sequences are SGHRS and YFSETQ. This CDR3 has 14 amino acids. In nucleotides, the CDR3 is TGCGCCAGCAGAAATACCGGGAGTGACAATGAGCAGTTCTTC. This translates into CASRNTGSDNEQFF.

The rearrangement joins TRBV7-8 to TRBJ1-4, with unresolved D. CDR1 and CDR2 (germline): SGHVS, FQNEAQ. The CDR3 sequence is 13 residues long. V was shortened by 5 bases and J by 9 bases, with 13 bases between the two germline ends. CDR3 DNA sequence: TGTGCCAGCAGCCTGGGCCCAGGTCAAAAACTGTTTTTT. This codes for CASSLGPGQKLFF.

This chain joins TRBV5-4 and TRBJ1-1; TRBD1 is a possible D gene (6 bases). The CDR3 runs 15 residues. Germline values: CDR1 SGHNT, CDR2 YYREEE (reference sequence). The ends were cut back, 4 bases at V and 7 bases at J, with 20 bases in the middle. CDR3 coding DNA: TGTGCCAGCAGCCATCGGGCCAGGGGATACTTTGAAGCTTTCTTT. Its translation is CASSHRARGYFEAFF. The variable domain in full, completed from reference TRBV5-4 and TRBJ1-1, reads ETGVTQSPTHLIKTRGQQVTLRCSSQSGHNTVSWYQQALGQGPQFIFQYYREEENGRGNFPPRFSGLQFPNYSSELNVNALELDDSALYLCASSHRARGYFEAFFGQGTRLTVV.